This passage covers 17 T cell receptor beta chains from one sample sequenced in a study of blood T cell repertoires in COVID-19. The assay was immunoSEQ multiplex PCR, and TCRdb's table has in-frame clones only and misses some. This table holds some 400,000 clones, 75% to 90% found once. Sequenced: PBMCs or T cells enriched from blood (not recorded which). These receptors originate from a man aged 25 to 45 who had recovered from COVID-19.

The J gene is TRBJ1-2, the V gene TRBV4-1; TRBD1 matches at 8 bases. J lost 8 bases, V lost 0 bases, and 14 bases had no gene match. This CDR3 is built from 17 residues. Germline CDR1 and CDR2: MGHRA and YSYEKL. This CDR3 reads CASSQESSGGPGKGYTF. CDR3 nucleotides: TGCGCCAGCAGCCAAGAGAGTTCAGGGGGCCCTGGTAAGGGCTACACCTTC.

The chain employs TRBV25-1 and TRBJ1-4; D not certain. The CDR3 runs to 15 residues. Trimming shortened V by 3 bases and J by 0 bases, and 8 bases separated the two germline ends. In germline, CDR1 is MGHDK, CDR2 SYGVNS. This CDR3 is CASSEKLATNEKLFF. The CDR3 DNA reads as TGTGCCAGCAGTGAGAAACTTGCAACTAATGAAAAACTGTTTTTT. The complete variable domain, with remaining parts taken from reference TRBV25-1 and TRBJ1-4, reads EADIYQTPRYLVIGTGKKITLECSQTMGHDKMYWYQQDPGMELHLIHYSYGVNSTEKGDLSSESTVSRIRTEHFPLTLESARPSHTSQYLCASSEKLATNEKLFFGSGTQLSVL.

V gene TRBV5-4 combines with J gene TRBJ2-7; 15 bases fit TRBD2. CDR3 size: 16 residues. Germline CDR1 is SGHNT and CDR2 is YYREEE (reference sequence). The trim removed 2 bases at V and 5 bases at J, leaving 5 bases unmatched. Written as DNA, the CDR3 is TGTGCCAGCAGCTTCGGACTAGCGGGAGGGCGGGACGAGCAGTACTTC. This encodes CASSFGLAGGRDEQYF.

Details on this clone: In the same sample, other DNA sequences code for this CDR3. The genes are TRBV18 and TRBJ1-5; a weak D match, TRBD1 (6 bases). V was clipped by 4 bases and J by 2 bases, with 9 bases between them. Per the germline V gene, CDR1 is KGHSH and CDR2 is LQKENI. The CDR3 extends over 14 amino acids. The CDR3 DNA is TGTGCCAGCTCACAACAGGGAGGCAATCAGCCCCAGCATTTT. Encoded protein: CASSQQGGNQPQHF.

The J gene is TRBJ2-2, the V gene TRBV7-6; 8 bases agree with TRBD1. Germline V gene data show CDR1 as SGHVS and CDR2 as FNYEAQ. This CDR3 is 17 amino acids long. V was pared by 5 bases and J by 4 bases, with 12 bases of the junction left unmatched. The chain's CDR3 is CASSRKTGGLATGELFF. The CDR3, as DNA: TGTGCCAGCAGCCGCAAAACAGGGGGGCTAGCCACCGGGGAGCTGTTTTTT. The full variable domain, completed using reference TRBV7-6 and TRBJ2-2, is GAGVSQSPRYKVTKRGQDVALRCDPISGHVSLYWYRQALGQGPEFLTYFNYEAQQDKSGLPNDRFSAERPEGSISTLTIQRTEQRDSAMYRCASSRKTGGLATGELFFGEGSRLTVL.

A word on this clone: A much larger clone differs from this one at a single base, so this may be a read error. Other DNA variants within this sample encode the same CDR3. DNA of the CDR3: TGTGCCAGCAGCTCGGGACTTCAAGAGACCCAGTACTTC. Its translation: CASSSGLQETQYF. This chain connects TRBV11-1 to TRBJ2-5, with D possibly TRBD2 on 6 matching bases. The CDR3 totals 13 residues. V dropped 4 bases and J dropped 2 bases, with 8 bases sitting between them. Germline CDR1 reads SGHAT; CDR2 reads FQDESV (reference sequence).

The rearrangement joins TRBV30 to TRBJ1-3; 10 positions match TRBD1. The CDR3 is 15 amino acids. After removal of 4 bases from V and 2 bases from J, the junction contained 5 bases not matched to a gene. The germline V gene encodes CDR1 GTSNPN and CDR2 SVGIG (reference sequence). The CDR3 sequence: CAWNSGTGAGNTIYF. The CDR3, as DNA: TGTGCCTGGAATAGTGGGACAGGGGCTGGAAACACCATATATTTT.

The V call is TRBV28, the J call TRBJ1-5, with D possibly matching TRBD1 (5 bases). This CDR3 spans 16 amino acids. V lost 0 bases and J 0 bases, leaving 9 bases between the germline ends. In germline, CDR1 is MDHEN, CDR2 SYDVKM. CDR3 bases: TGTGCCAGCAGTTTATGGGGGCTTTATAGCAATCAGCCCCAGCATTTT. Amino acid sequence: CASSLWGLYSNQPQHF.

The chain is built from TRBV6-6 and TRBJ2-3, with no clear D. The CDR3 is 14 amino acids. The V end was cut by 0 bases, the J end by 5 bases, with 9 bases between. Germline CDR1 reads MNHNY; CDR2 reads SVGAGI (reference sequence). The CDR3: CASSYSAIQDTQYF. The CDR3 nucleotides are TGTGCCAGCAGTTACTCAGCGATTCAAGATACGCAGTATTTT.

This clone has just a few counts. The CDR3: CASSQGALVYTF. The CDR3 DNA follows: TGTGCCAGCAGCCAAGGAGCGCTTGTCTACACCTTC. The gene calls are TRBV3-1 (or the pseudogene TRBV3-2) and TRBJ1-2, with D unclear. Per the germline V gene, CDR1 is LGHDT and CDR2 is YNNKEL (reference sequence). CDR3 length: 12 residues. V gave up 1 base and J gave up 10 bases, with 10 bases separating them.

V is TRBV6-4 and J is TRBJ1-2, with TRBD1 matching 8 bases. CDR1 MRHNA and CDR2 SNTAGT come from the germline V gene. Trimming cost V 8 bases and J 7 bases; bases outside gene matches: 9. The CDR3 is 13 amino acids. The CDR3 region is CASSETGVFGYTF. CDR3 DNA: TGTGCCAGCTCCGAGACAGGGGTTTTTGGCTACACCTTC.

The chain links TRBV11-2 to TRBJ2-1; 9 bases are shared with TRBD1. This CDR3 region has 14 residues. The germline CDR1 and CDR2 sequences are SGHAT and FQNNGV. The V and J ends lost 5 bases and 5 bases, in that order; junction bases with no gene match: 4. For the CDR3, the DNA is TGTGCCAGCAGCCCGGGACAGGGTGACAATGAGCAGTTCTTC. It encodes CASSPGQGDNEQFF.

The rearrangement joins TRBV20-1 to TRBJ1-5, with D possibly TRBD1 on 6 matching bases. V dropped 3 bases and J dropped 1 base, with 10 bases sitting between them. CDR3 length: 14 amino acids. From germline, CDR1 is DFQATT and CDR2 SNEGSKA (reference sequence). In DNA, the CDR3 is TGCAGTGCTAGTGGGACACACAGCAATCAGCCCCAGCATTTT. Residues: CSASGTHSNQPQHF.

This rearrangement joins TRBV5-1 to TRBJ2-1; 7 bases line up with TRBD2. There are 15 residues in the CDR3. Trimming at V came to 4 bases and at J to 2 bases, leaving 6 bases not matched to a gene. Germline V lookup: CDR1 SGHRS, CDR2 YFSETQ. DNA of the CDR3: TGCGCCAGCAGCGCCCTGGGGACTACCTACAATGAGCAGTTCTTC. Amino acids: CASSALGTTYNEQFF. The full variable domain, in which reference TRBV5-1 and TRBJ2-1 provide the parts outside the CDR3, is KAGVTQTPRYLIKTRGQQVTLSCSPISGHRSVSWYQQTPGQGLQFLFEYFSETQRNKGNFPGRFSGRQFSNSRSEMNVSTLELGDSALYLCASSALGTTYNEQFFGPGTRLTVL.

The chain combines TRBV28 with TRBJ2-1; unclear D gene. Germline V gives CDR1 MDHEN, CDR2 SYDVKM. V lost 3 bases and J lost 1, with 7 bases in between. This CDR3 contains 14 residues. CDR3 sequence reads: CASSFEESYNEQFF. CDR3 in DNA: TGTGCCAGCAGTTTCGAGGAATCCTACAATGAGCAGTTCTTC.

The V gene is TRBV5-5, the J gene TRBJ1-1; no clear D. Trimming cost V 3 bases and J 1 base, with 4 bases left between them. The CDR3 contains 12 residues. Germline values: CDR1 SGHKS, CDR2 YYEKEE (reference sequence). For the CDR3, the DNA is TGTGCCAGCAGCTCCGGGAACACTGAAGCTTTCTTT. Its translation is CASSSGNTEAFF.

This clone was found once. This chain links TRBV5-1 with TRBJ2-2, with 8 bases that match TRBD2. J was trimmed by 4 bases and V by 4 bases; bases with no gene match: 3. The CDR3 has 14 amino acids. Germline V gene data show CDR1 as SGHRS and CDR2 as YFSETQ. The CDR3 nucleotides read TGCGCCAGCAGCGCCGGGACTAGCACCGGGGAGCTGTTTTTT. It encodes CASSAGTSTGELFF.